This T cell receptor beta chain appears in the sequencing data of a study of T cells in localized non-small cell lung cancer. General observations from the study: Owing to sequencing of a solitary tumor region, heterogeneity cannot be discounted. A higher density of T cells in blood coincided with extended overall survival.

Data came from immunoSEQ multiplex PCR; TCRdb stores just in-frame clones and leaves some out. Of about 52,000 clones listed, over 60% are singletons. V was pared by 4 bases and J by 6 bases, with 9 bases of the junction left unmatched. This CDR3 spans 16 amino acids. Germline V gives CDR1 MDHEN, CDR2 SYDVKM. Concerning this clone itself: Its antigen is not known.

The sequences come from PBMCs, collected before any cancer treatment. V is TRBV28 and J is TRBJ2-1, with TRBD2 identical over 10 bases. The TCR originated in a woman aged 35 to 69 with stage II lung adenocarcinoma. The CDR3 sequence is CASSSFGASGGNEQFF. In DNA, the CDR3 is TGTGCCAGCAGTTCCTTCGGGGCTAGCGGGGGCAATGAGCAGTTCTTC.